These 2 T cell receptor beta chains were sequenced from one sample in a study of blood T cell repertoires in COVID-19. The table came from immunoSEQ multiplex PCR; TCRdb's copy has only in-frame clones and leaves some out. The table records under 250,000 clones, over 80% of them present only once. The sample taken for sequencing was peripheral blood. These receptors were collected from a woman in her 70s with active or convalescent COVID-19.

Only one count was recorded for this clone. The gene calls are TRBV24-1 and TRBJ1-4; D unclear. The CDR3 has 14 amino acids. CDR1 is KGHDR, CDR2 SFDVKD, per germline. The V end lost 3 bases, the J end lost 7 bases, and 11 bases lay between the germline ends. The CDR3 nucleotides are TGTGCCACCAGTGATCCCCAGGCAGGTGAAAAACTGTTTTTT. This encodes CATSDPQAGEKLFF.

This chain connects TRBV2 to TRBJ2-7; tentatively, D is TRBD1 (6 bases). Germline assignment: CDR1 SNHLY and CDR2 FYNNEI. The germline V and J ends were trimmed by 6 bases and 6 bases, with 21 bases remaining between them. This CDR3 comprises 15 residues. CDR3 protein: CASSATGTREREQYF. The CDR3 DNA reads TGTGCCAGCAGCGCAACCGGGACACGGGAACGCGAGCAGTACTTC.